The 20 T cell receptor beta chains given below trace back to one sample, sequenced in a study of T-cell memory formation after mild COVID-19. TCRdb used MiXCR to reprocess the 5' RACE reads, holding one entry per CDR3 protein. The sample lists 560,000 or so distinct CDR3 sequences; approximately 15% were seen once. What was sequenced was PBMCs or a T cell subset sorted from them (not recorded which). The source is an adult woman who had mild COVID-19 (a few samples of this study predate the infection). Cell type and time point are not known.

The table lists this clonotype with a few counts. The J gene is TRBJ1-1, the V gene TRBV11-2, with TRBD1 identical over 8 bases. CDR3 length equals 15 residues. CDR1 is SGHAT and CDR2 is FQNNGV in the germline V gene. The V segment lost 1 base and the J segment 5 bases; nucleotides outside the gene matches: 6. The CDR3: CASSLVAQGGTEAFF. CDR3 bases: TGTGCCAGCAGCTTAGTAGCACAGGGGGGGACTGAAGCTTTCTTT.

CDR3 bases: TGTGCCAGCAGTGAACGAGGGATTAACACTGAAGCTTTCTTT. It yields the protein CASSERGINTEAFF. V is TRBV6-1 and J is TRBJ1-1; no clear D. This CDR3 comprises 14 residues. In germline, CDR1 is MNHNS, CDR2 SASEGT. Deletions cut 2 bases from V and 2 bases from J, with 9 bases between.

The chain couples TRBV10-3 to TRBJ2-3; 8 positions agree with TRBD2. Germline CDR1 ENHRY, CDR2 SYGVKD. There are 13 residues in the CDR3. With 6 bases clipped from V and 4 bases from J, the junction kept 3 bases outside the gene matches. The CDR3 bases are TGTGCCATCAGAGTAGCGGGGTCAGATACGCAGTATTTT. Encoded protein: CAIRVAGSDTQYF.

Here the CDR3 reads CASSAGGTNNEQFF. The CDR3 DNA reads as TGTGCCAGCAGTGCGGGCGGGACCAACAATGAGCAGTTCTTC. The chain uses TRBV2 and TRBJ2-1; possibly TRBD2 for D (6 bases). CDR3 length: 14 residues. Germline CDR1 SNHLY, CDR2 FYNNEI. The V end was cut by 4 bases, the J end by 5 bases, with 12 bases between.

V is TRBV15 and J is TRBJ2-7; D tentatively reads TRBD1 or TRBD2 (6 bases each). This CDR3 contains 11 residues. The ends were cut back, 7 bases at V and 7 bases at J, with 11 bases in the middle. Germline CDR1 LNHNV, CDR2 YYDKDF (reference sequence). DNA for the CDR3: TGTGCCACCACCCGGGGGCAGGAGCAGTACTTC. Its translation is CATTRGQEQYF.

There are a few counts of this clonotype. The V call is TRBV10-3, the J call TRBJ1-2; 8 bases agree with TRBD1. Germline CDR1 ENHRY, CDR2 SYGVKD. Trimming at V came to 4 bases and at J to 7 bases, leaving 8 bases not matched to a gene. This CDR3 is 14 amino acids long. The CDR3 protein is CAISVGTGGLGYTF. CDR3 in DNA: TGTGCCATCAGTGTAGGAACAGGGGGACTTGGCTACACCTTC.

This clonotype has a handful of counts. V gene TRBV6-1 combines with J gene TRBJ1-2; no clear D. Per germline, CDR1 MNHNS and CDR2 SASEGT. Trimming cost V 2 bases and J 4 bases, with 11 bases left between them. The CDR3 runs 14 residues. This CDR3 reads CASSEFHSSYGYTF. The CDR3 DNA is TGTGCCAGCAGTGAATTTCACAGCAGCTATGGCTACACCTTC.

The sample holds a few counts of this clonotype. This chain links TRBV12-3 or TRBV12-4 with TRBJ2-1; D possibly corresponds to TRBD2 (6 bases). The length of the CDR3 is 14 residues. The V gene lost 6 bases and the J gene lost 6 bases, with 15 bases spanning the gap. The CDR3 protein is CASSPRRAANEQFF. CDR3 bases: TGTGCCAGCAGCCCCCGGAGGGCCGCCAATGAGCAGTTCTTC.

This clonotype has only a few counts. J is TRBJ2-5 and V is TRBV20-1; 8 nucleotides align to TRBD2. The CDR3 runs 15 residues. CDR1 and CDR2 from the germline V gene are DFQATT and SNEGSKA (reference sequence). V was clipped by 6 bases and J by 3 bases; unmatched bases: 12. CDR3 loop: CSAHGMYGGEETQYF. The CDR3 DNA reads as TGCAGTGCCCATGGGATGTACGGGGGGGAAGAGACCCAGTACTTC.

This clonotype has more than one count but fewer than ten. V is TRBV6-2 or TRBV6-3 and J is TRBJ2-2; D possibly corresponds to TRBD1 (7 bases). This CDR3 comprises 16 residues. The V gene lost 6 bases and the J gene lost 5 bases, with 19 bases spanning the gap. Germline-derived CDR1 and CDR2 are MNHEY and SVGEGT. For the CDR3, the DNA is TGTGCCAGCAGCTACAGGGGACTGCTAGGGACCGGGGAGCTGTTTTTT. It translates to CASSYRGLLGTGELFF.

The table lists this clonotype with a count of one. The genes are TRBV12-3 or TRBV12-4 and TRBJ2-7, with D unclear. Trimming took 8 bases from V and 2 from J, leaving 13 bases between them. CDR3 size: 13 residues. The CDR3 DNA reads TGTGCCAGCGGATCCTCGGCGACCTACGAGCAGTACTTC. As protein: CASGSSATYEQYF.

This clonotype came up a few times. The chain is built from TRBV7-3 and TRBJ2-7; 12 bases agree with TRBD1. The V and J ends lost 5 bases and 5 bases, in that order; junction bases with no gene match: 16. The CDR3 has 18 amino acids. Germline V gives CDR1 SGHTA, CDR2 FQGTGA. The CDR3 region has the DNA TGTGCCAGCAGCCTCCTCCCGGGCCGGGGACAGGGGGCCCACGAGCAGTACTTC. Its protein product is CASSLLPGRGQGAHEQYF.

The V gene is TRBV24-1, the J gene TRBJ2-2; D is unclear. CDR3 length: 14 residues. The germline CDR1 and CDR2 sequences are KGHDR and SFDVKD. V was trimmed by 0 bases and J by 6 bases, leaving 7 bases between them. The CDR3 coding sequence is TGTGCCACCAGTGATTTGGGGCGGTCCGGGGAGCTGTTTTTT. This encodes CATSDLGRSGELFF.

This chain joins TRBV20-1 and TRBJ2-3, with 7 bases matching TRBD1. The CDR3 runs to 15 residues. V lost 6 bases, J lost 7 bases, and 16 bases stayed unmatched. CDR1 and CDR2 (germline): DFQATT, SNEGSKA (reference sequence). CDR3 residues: CSARPLRQGTNTQYF. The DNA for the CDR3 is TGCAGTGCGCGTCCCTTAAGACAGGGAACAAATACGCAGTATTTT.

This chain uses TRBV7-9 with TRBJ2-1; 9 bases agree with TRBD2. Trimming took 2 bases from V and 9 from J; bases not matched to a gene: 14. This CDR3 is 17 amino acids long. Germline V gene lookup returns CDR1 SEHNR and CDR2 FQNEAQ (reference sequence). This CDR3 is CASSLRRGGRASGEQFF. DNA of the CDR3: TGTGCCAGCAGCTTACGTCGGGGCGGGAGGGCCTCTGGTGAGCAGTTCTTC. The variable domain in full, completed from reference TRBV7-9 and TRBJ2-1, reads DTGVSQNPRHKITKRGQNVTFRCDPISEHNRLYWYRQTLGQGPEFLTYFQNEAQLEKSRLLSDRFSAERPKGSFSTLEIQRTEQGDSAMYLCASSLRRGGRASGEQFFGPGTRLTVL.

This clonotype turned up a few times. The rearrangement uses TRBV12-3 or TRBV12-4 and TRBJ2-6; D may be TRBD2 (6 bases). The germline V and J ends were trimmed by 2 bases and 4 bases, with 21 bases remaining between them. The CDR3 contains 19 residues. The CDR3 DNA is TGTGCCAGCAGTTTACCGTTCGGGAGCGAACTGGGCGGGGCCAACGTCCTGACTTTC. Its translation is CASSLPFGSELGGANVLTF.

The CDR3 sequence is CASSYSSIPNEKLFF. The CDR3 DNA is TGTGCCAGCAGTTACTCGTCCATTCCCAATGAAAAACTGTTTTTT. The chain couples TRBV6-5 to TRBJ1-4, with D unresolved. This CDR3 spans 15 amino acids. CDR1 MNHEY and CDR2 SVGAGI come from the germline V gene. The V end lost 0 bases, the J end lost 5 bases, and 10 bases lay between the germline ends.

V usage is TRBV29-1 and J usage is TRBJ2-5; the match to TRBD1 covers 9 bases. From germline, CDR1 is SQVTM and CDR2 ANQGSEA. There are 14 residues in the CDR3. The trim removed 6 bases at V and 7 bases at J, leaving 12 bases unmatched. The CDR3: CSVGYWTGEGTQYF. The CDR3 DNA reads TGCAGCGTCGGTTACTGGACAGGGGAGGGGACCCAGTACTTC.

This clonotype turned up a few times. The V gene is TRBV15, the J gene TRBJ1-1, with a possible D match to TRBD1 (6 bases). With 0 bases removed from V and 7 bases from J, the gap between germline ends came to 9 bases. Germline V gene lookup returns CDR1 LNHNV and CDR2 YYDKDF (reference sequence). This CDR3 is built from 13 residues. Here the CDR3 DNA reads TGTGCCACCAGCAGAGATCTAGGGGGTGAAGCTTTCTTT. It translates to CATSRDLGGEAFF.

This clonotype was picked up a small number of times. The chain's CDR3 is CASSVVGIGTNEQFF. Written as DNA, the CDR3 is TGTGCCAGCAGCGTAGTCGGGATAGGGACCAATGAGCAGTTCTTC. This chain links TRBV9 with TRBJ2-1, with D perhaps being TRBD1 or TRBD2 (5 bases each). This CDR3 is built from 15 residues. V was pared by 0 bases and J by 6 bases, with 13 bases between. The germline CDR1 and CDR2 sequences are SGDLS and YYNGEE.